The 9 T cell receptor beta chains below all came from one sample that was sequenced in a study of molecular identifiers for immune sequencing clone quantification listed by TCRdb under 2018. Preparation of the library involved PCR. Sequencer: NextSeq 500. The public reads were run again by TCRdb, first through fastp at Q25 and then through MiXCR, and only productive beta chains were kept. Here each entry gathers all rows of one CDR3 protein and keeps the most common genes and DNA. This sample has nearly 650,000 distinct CDR3 sequences in its table, and around 25% of those were observed once. The top ten clonotypes cover roughly 0.83% of the sample. Sequencing was performed on naive CD8+ T cells from blood, with Jurkat cell RNA spiked in. What this sample's cell subset or site label stands for: FACS-sorted CD8+CD4-CCR7+CD45RA+ naive T cells. The receptors originated from a human donor in good health. Some libraries in this study had Jurkat cell RNA spiked in.

As concerns this clonotype: One base away lies a much larger clone, so this may be a sequencing read error. V gene TRBV4-3 combines with J gene TRBJ1-4, with D maybe TRBD1 (5 bases). Germline values: CDR1 LGHNA, CDR2 YSLEER. This CDR3 is 18 amino acids long. The CDR3 DNA sequence: TGCGCCAGCAGCCAAGAGTGGAGTGGGGCAGGAAGTAATGAAAGACTGTTTTTT. Its protein product is CASSQEWSGAGSNERLFF.

The rearrangement uses TRBV27 and TRBJ1-6, with unresolved D. The germline V and J ends were trimmed by 3 bases and 7 bases, with 4 bases remaining between them. Per germline, CDR1 MNHEY and CDR2 SMNVEV (reference sequence). The CDR3 consists of 12 residues. The DNA for the CDR3 is TGTGCCAGCAGTTTTCCCAATTCACCCCTCCACTTT. This encodes CASSFPNSPLHF.

This clonotype was found a few times. This sequence joins TRBV7-9 and TRBJ2-2; 11 bases line up with TRBD2. CDR1 SEHNR and CDR2 FQNEAQ come from the germline V gene (reference sequence). V was clipped by 5 bases and J by 3 bases; unmatched bases: 5. The CDR3 has 16 residues. CDR3 sequence: CASSPSGRTYTGELFF. The CDR3 DNA sequence: TGTGCCAGCAGCCCTAGCGGGAGGACCTACACCGGGGAGCTGTTTTTT.

This clonotype was counted a few times. V is TRBV25-1 and J is TRBJ2-7; 7 nucleotides align to TRBD1. The V gene end was trimmed by 1 base and the J gene end by 3 bases; junction bases not matched to a gene: 6. Germline values: CDR1 MGHDK, CDR2 SYGVNS. The CDR3 loop spans 15 amino acids. CDR3 region: CASSELGGALYEQYF. CDR3 DNA sequence: TGTGCCAGCAGTGAATTAGGGGGCGCGCTCTACGAGCAGTACTTC.

About this clonotype: Possible read error: a much larger clone is one base away. This rearrangement joins TRBV9 to TRBJ2-3; 7 bases fit TRBD2. The germline V gene has CDR1 SGDLS and CDR2 YYNGEE. CDR3 length: 15 amino acids. This CDR3 is CASSTLAARQDTQCF. The DNA for the CDR3 is TGTGCCAGCAGCACCCTAGCGGCCAGGCAAGATACGCAGTGTTTT.

At least ten counts were recorded for this clonotype. The chain employs TRBV27 and TRBJ1-1; the D gene is possibly TRBD1 (5 bases). Trimming left V 2 bases short and J 0 bases short, with 10 bases between. There are 15 residues in the CDR3. From germline, CDR1 is MNHEY and CDR2 SMNVEV (reference sequence). DNA for the CDR3: TGTGCCAGCAGTTTAGGGGGTCGGTTGAACACTGAAGCTTTCTTT. Protein product: CASSLGGRLNTEAFF.

The V and J genes are TRBV6-5 and TRBJ2-1; 9 bases align to TRBD1. The junction had 8 bases not matched to a gene; V was cut back by 2 bases and J by 0 bases. Germline CDR1 is MNHEY and CDR2 is SVGAGI. The CDR3 is 18 amino acids. The CDR3 region has the DNA TGTGCCAGCAGTTACACCCTACAGGGGGCTAGCTCCTACAATGAGCAGTTCTTC. Translating gives CASSYTLQGASSYNEQFF.

For this clonotype: A single base separates this from a much larger clone, so it may be a read error. The rearrangement uses TRBV5-1 and TRBJ2-3; D call uncertain. The germline V gene has CDR1 SGHRS and CDR2 YFSETQ. CDR3 size: 16 residues. Trimming removed 0 bases at V and 2 bases at J, with 13 bases between. The CDR3 sequence: CASSLAGPTNTDTQYF. CDR3 in DNA: TGCGCCAGCAGCTTGGCAGGCCCAACCAACACAGATACGCAGTATTTT.

The sample holds many counts of this clonotype. This chain connects TRBV20-1 to TRBJ1-1; D uncertain. Trimming took 0 bases from V and 2 from J, leaving 1 base between them. CDR3 length: 11 residues. CDR1 DFQATT and CDR2 SNEGSKA come from the germline V gene (reference sequence). CDR3 sequence reads: CSARDNTEAFF. The CDR3 DNA reads TGCAGTGCTAGAGATAACACTGAAGCTTTCTTT.